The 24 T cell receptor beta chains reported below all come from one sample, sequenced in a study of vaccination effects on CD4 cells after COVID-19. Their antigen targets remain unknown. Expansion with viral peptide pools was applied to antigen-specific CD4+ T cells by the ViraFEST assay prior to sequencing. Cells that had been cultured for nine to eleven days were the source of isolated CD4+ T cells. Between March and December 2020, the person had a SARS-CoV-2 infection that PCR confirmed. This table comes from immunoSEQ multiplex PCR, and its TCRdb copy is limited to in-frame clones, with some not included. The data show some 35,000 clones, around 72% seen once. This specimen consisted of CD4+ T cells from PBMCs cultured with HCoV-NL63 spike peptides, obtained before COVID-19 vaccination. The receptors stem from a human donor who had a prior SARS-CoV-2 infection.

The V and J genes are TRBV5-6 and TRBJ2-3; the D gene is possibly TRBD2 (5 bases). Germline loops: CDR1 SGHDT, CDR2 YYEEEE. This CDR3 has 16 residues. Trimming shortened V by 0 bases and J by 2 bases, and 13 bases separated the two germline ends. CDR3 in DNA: TGTGCCAGCAGCTTGGCAGGTGACTACACCACAGATACGCAGTATTTT. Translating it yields CASSLAGDYTTDTQYF.

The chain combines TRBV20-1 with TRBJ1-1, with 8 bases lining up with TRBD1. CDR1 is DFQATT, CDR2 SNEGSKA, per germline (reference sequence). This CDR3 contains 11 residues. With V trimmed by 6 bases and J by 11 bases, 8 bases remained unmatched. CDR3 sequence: CSAWTGSSAFF. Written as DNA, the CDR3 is TGCAGTGCATGGACAGGGAGCTCGGCTTTCTTT.

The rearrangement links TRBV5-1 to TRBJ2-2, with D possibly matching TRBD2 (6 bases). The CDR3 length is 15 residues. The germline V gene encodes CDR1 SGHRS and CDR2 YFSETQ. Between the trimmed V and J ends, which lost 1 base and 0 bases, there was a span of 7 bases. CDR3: CASSLSGANTGELFF. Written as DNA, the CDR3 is TGCGCCAGCAGCTTGTCGGGAGCGAACACCGGGGAGCTGTTTTTT.

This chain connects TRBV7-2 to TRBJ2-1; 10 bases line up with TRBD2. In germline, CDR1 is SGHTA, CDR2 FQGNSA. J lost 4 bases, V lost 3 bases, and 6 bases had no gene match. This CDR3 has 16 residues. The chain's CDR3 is CASSLSGGDAYNEQFF. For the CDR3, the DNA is TGTGCCAGCAGCTTGAGCGGGGGGGACGCATACAATGAGCAGTTCTTC.

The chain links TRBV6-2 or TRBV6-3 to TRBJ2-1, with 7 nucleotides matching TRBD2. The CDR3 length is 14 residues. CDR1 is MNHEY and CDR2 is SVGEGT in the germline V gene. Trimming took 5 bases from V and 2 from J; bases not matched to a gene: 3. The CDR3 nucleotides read TGTGCCAGCAGTAACGGGGGGACCTACAATGAGCAGTTCTTC. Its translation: CASSNGGTYNEQFF.

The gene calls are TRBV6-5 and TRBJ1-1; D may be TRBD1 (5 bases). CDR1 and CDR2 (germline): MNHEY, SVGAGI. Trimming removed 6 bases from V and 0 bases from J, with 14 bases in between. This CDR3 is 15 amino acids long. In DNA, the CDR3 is TGTGCCAGCAGGCGGATGGGACGGATGAACACTGAAGCTTTCTTT. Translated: CASRRMGRMNTEAFF.

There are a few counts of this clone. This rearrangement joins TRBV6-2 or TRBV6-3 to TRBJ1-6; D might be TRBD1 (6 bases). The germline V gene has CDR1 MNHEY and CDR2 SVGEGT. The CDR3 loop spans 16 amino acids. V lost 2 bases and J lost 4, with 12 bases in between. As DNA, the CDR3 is TGTGCCAGCAGTTACGAAGGACAGACTTATAATTCACCCCTCCACTTT. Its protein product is CASSYEGQTYNSPLHF.

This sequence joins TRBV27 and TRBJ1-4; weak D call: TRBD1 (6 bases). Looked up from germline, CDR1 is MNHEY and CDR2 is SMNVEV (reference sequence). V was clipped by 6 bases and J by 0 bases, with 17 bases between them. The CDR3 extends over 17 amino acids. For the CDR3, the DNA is TGTGCCAGCAGGACCACAGGGATCCCTGCAACTAATGAAAAACTGTTTTTT. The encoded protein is CASRTTGIPATNEKLFF.

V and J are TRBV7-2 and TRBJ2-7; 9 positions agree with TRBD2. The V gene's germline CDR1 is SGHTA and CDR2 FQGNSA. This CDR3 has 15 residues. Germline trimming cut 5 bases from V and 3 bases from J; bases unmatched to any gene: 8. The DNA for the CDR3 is TGTGCCAGCAGCGTTAGCGGGGGCCTTTACTACGAGCAGTACTTC. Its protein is CASSVSGGLYYEQYF.

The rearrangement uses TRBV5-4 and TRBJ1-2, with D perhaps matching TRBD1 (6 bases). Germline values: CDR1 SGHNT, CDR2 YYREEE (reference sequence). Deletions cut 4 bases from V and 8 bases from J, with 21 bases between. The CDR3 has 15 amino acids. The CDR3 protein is CASSPEGGLVSGYTF. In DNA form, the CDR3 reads TGTGCCAGCAGCCCTGAGGGGGGGCTCGTTTCGGGCTACACCTTC.

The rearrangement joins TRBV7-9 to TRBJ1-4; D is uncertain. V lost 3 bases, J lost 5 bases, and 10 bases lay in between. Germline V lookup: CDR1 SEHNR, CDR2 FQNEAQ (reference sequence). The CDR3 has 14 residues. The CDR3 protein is CASSFGRGNEKLFF. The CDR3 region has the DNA TGTGCCAGCAGCTTTGGACGGGGAAATGAAAAACTGTTTTTT.

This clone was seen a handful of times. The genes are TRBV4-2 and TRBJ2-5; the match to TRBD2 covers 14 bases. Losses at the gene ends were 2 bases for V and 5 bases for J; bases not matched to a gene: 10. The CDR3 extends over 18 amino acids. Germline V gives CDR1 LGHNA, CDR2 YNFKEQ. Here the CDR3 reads CASSQSGRTSGGRETQYF. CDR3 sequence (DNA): TGTGCCAGCAGCCAAAGTGGCCGGACTAGCGGGGGGAGGGAGACCCAGTACTTC.

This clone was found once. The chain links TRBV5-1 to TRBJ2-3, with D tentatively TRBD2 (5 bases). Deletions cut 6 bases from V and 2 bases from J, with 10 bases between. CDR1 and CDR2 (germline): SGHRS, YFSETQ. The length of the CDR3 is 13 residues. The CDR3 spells CASTPGSTDTQYF. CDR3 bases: TGCGCCAGCACACCGGGATCCACAGATACGCAGTATTTT.

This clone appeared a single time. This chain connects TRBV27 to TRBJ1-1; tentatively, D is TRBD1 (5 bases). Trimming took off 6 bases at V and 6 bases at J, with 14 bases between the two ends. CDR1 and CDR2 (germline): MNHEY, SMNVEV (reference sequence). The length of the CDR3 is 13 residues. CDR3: CASRRSGGAEAFF. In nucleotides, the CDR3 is TGTGCCAGCAGGAGGTCGGGAGGGGCTGAAGCTTTCTTT.

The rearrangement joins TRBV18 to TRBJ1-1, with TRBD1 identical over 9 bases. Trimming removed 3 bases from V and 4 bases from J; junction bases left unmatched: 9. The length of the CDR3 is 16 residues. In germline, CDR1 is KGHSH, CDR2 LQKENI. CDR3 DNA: TGTGCCAGCTCACCGAACAGGGGGCTATCTAGCACTGAAGCTTTCTTT. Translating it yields CASSPNRGLSSTEAFF.

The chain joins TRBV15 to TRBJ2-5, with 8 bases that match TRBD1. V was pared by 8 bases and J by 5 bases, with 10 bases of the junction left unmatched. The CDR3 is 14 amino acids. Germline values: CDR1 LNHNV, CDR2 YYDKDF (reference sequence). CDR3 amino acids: CATSPGQERETQYF. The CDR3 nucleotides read TGTGCCACCTCTCCGGGACAGGAAAGGGAGACCCAGTACTTC.

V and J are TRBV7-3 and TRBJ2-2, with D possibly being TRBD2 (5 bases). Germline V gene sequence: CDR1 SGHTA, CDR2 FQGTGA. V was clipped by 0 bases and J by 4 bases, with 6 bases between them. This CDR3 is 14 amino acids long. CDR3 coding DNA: TGTGCCAGCAGCTTAACGGGGAGCACCGGGGAGCTGTTTTTT. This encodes CASSLTGSTGELFF.

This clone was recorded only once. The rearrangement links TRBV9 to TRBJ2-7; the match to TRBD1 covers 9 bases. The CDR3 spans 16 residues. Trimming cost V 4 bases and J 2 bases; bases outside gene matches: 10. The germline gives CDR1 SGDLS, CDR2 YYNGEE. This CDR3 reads CASSPRGDRDAYEQYF. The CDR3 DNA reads TGTGCCAGCAGCCCCCGGGGGGACAGGGATGCCTACGAGCAGTACTTC. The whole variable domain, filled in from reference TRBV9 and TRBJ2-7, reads DSGVTQTPKHLITATGQRVTLRCSPRSGDLSVYWYQQSLDQGLQFLIQYYNGEERAKGNILERFSAQQFPDLHSELNLSSLELGDSALYFCASSPRGDRDAYEQYFGPGTRLTVT.

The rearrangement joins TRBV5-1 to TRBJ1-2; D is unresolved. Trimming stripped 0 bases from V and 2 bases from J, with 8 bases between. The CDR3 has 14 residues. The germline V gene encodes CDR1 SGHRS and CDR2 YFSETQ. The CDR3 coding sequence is TGCGCCAGCAGCTTGGATCCGGGAAACTATGGCTACACCTTC. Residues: CASSLDPGNYGYTF.

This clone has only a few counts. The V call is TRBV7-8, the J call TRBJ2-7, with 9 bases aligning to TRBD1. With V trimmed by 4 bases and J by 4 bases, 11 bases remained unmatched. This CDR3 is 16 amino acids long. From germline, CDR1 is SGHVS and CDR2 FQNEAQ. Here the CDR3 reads CASSSRRDRVFYEQYF. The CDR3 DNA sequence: TGTGCCAGCAGCTCTCGCCGGGACAGGGTTTTTTACGAGCAGTACTTC. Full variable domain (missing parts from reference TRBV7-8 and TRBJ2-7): GAGVSQSPRYKVAKRGQDVALRCDPISGHVSLFWYQQALGQGPEFLTYFQNEAQLDKSGLPSDRFFAERPEGSVSTLKIQRTQQEDSAVYLCASSSRRDRVFYEQYFGPGTRLTVT.

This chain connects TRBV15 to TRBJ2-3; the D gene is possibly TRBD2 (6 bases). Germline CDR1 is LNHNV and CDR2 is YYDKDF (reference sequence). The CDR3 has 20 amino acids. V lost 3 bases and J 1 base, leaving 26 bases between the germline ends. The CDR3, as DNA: TGTGCCACCAGCAGGGAACTGATCGGCGGTGGGACTTCACGCACAGATACGCAGTATTTT. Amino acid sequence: CATSRELIGGGTSRTDTQYF.

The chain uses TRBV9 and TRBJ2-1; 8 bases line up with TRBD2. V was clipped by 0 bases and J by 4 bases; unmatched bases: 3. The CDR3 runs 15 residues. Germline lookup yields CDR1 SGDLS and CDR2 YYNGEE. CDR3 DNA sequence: TGTGCCAGCAGCGTAGGGGCTAGCGGGTACAATGAGCAGTTCTTC. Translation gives CASSVGASGYNEQFF.

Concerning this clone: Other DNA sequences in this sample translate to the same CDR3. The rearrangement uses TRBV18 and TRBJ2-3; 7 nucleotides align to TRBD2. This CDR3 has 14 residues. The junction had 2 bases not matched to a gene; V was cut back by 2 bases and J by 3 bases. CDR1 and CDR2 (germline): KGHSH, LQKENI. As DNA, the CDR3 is TGTGCCAGCTCACCAGGCGGGGGTACAGATACGCAGTATTTT. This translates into CASSPGGGTDTQYF.

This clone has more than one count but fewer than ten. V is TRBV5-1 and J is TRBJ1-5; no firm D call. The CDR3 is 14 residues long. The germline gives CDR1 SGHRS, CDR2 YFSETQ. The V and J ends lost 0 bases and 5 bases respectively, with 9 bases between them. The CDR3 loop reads CASSLEAGDQPQHF. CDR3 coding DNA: TGCGCCAGCAGCTTGGAAGCAGGAGATCAGCCCCAGCATTTT.